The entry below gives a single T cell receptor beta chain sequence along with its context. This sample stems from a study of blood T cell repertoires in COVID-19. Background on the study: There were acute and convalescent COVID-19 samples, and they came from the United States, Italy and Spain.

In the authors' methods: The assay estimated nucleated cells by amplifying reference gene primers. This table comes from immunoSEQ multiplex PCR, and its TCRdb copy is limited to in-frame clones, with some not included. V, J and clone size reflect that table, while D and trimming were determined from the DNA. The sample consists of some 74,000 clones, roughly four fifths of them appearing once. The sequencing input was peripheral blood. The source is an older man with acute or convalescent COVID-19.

CDR3: CATSVLGTGATGELFF. The CDR3 bases are TGTGCCACCAGTGTATTGGGGACAGGGGCCACCGGGGAGCTGTTTTTT. The gene calls are TRBV24-1 and TRBJ2-2; 10 positions agree with TRBD1. After removal of 5 bases from V and 4 bases from J, the junction contained 6 bases not matched to a gene. This CDR3 contains 16 residues. Germline V gene data show CDR1 as KGHDR and CDR2 as SFDVKD.